One and the same sample provided the 30 T cell receptor beta chains below, sequenced in a study of shared clonotypes between healthy human individuals. The table came from immunoSEQ multiplex PCR; TCRdb's copy has only in-frame clones and leaves some out. This sample has tens of thousands of clones, with 50% to 70% found just once. Input material: memory CD8+ T cells sorted from blood. As to subset: CD45RO+ cells pooled with CCR7-negative TemRA cells. Source of these receptors: a young man in good health.

This chain links TRBV5-5 with TRBJ1-2; no firm D call. The CDR3 has 12 residues. Per the germline V gene, CDR1 is SGHKS and CDR2 is YYEKEE (reference sequence). V lost 0 bases, J lost 5 bases, and 5 bases lay in between. The CDR3 nucleotides are TGTGCCAGCAGCTTGGCAGATTATGGCTACACCTTC. Its translation: CASSLADYGYTF.

This clone was recorded at least ten times. Other DNA sequences within the sample encode an identical CDR3. J is TRBJ2-7 and V is TRBV7-2, with a tentative D call TRBD2 (5 bases). From germline, CDR1 is SGHTA and CDR2 FQGNSA. This CDR3 region has 15 residues. With 2 bases removed from V and 2 bases from J, the gap between germline ends came to 13 bases. The CDR3 spells CASSLSRRAAYEQYF. The CDR3 DNA is TGTGCCAGCAGCTTATCGCGGCGGGCAGCCTACGAGCAGTACTTC.

Comments on this clone: This same CDR3 is encoded by further DNA sequences in the sample. The chain employs TRBV29-1 and TRBJ1-1; D is ambiguous. Trimming left V 5 bases short and J 0 bases short, with 7 bases between. The CDR3 is 12 amino acids. Germline CDR1 and CDR2: SQVTM and ANQGSEA. CDR3 coding DNA: TGCAGCGTTCGTCCAATGAACACTGAAGCTTTCTTT. Translating it yields CSVRPMNTEAFF.

CDR3 amino acids: CASSTEGGRLNYGYTF. Here the CDR3 DNA reads TGTGCCAGCAGCACGGAAGGGGGTAGACTGAACTATGGCTACACCTTC. The chain links TRBV21-1 to TRBJ1-2; the D segment call TRBD1 is taken from the table without a DNA check. TRBV21-1 has pseudogene status. The CDR3 length is 16 residues.

In its sample, this clone was seen a few times. The J gene is TRBJ2-7, the V gene TRBV7-8; perhaps TRBD2 as D (6 bases). This CDR3 region has 15 residues. Trimming left V 1 base short and J 2 bases short, with 12 bases between. Germline V gene lookup returns CDR1 SGHVS and CDR2 FQNEAQ. CDR3 sequence (DNA): TGTGCCAGCAGCTTAGTGGGGGGATCTACCTACGAGCAGTACTTC. Amino acids: CASSLVGGSTYEQYF. Full variable domain (missing parts from reference TRBV7-8 and TRBJ2-7): GAGVSQSPRYKVAKRGQDVALRCDPISGHVSLFWYQQALGQGPEFLTYFQNEAQLDKSGLPSDRFFAERPEGSVSTLKIQRTQQEDSAVYLCASSLVGGSTYEQYFGPGTRLTVT.

This chain uses TRBV9 with TRBJ2-1; D may match TRBD1 or TRBD2 (5 bases each). V was trimmed by 2 bases and J by 4 bases, leaving 13 bases between them. This CDR3 comprises 15 residues. Germline loops: CDR1 SGDLS, CDR2 YYNGEE. CDR3 sequence: CASSVGDGIYNEQFF. The CDR3 region has the DNA TGTGCCAGCAGCGTTGGGGACGGCATTTACAATGAGCAGTTCTTC.

This clone was seen repeatedly, ten times or more. This specimen includes other DNA sequences encoding the same CDR3. The chain links TRBV18 to TRBJ2-3, with D perhaps matching TRBD2 (6 bases). CDR3 length: 17 amino acids. Trimming removed 5 bases from V and 1 base from J, with 19 bases in between. Germline lookup yields CDR1 KGHSH and CDR2 LQKENI. The CDR3 spells CASSSPSGGRRTDTQYF. The CDR3 coding sequence is TGTGCCAGCTCATCCCCCTCAGGAGGGCGCCGCACAGATACGCAGTATTTT. The full variable domain, rest sourced from reference TRBV18 and TRBJ2-3, is NAGVMQNPRHLVRRRGQEARLRCSPMKGHSHVYWYRQLPEEGLKFMVYLQKENIIDESGMPKERFSAEFPKEGPSILRIQQVVRGDSAAYFCASSSPSGGRRTDTQYFGPGTRLTVL.

This clone was counted a single time. The sample contains more than one DNA sequence encoding this CDR3. The rearrangement links TRBV15 to TRBJ2-7; no definite D call. Germline CDR1 and CDR2: LNHNV and YYDKDF (reference sequence). The CDR3 spans 13 residues. V was pared by 0 bases and J by 1 base, with 4 bases between. CDR3 bases: TGTGCCACCAGCAGAGACAGGTCCTACGAGCAGTACTTC. Translated: CATSRDRSYEQYF.

V is TRBV6-5 and J is TRBJ2-6; no definite D call. V gave up 0 bases and J gave up 6 bases, with 6 bases separating them. Germline V gene data show CDR1 as MNHEY and CDR2 as SVGAGI. This CDR3 spans 14 amino acids. CDR3 in amino acids: CASSYSQQANVLTF. The CDR3 coding sequence is TGTGCCAGCAGTTACTCCCAGCAGGCCAACGTCCTGACTTTC.

V gene TRBV9 combines with J gene TRBJ2-1, with a weak D call TRBD2 (5 bases). Trimming took off 3 bases at V and 7 bases at J, with 8 bases between the two ends. There are 12 residues in the CDR3. From germline, CDR1 is SGDLS and CDR2 YYNGEE. The CDR3 reads CASSASFNEQFF. The CDR3 DNA reads TGTGCCAGCAGCGCTAGCTTTAATGAGCAGTTCTTC.

The chain carries TRBV4-1 and TRBJ2-3; D possibly corresponds to TRBD2 (6 bases). The germline gives CDR1 MGHRA, CDR2 YSYEKL. This CDR3 spans 14 amino acids. V was cut by 3 bases and J by 4 bases, with 11 bases left in between. DNA of the CDR3: TGCGCCAGCAGCCAGCCCGGGAGAGCAGATACGCAGTATTTT. This translates into CASSQPGRADTQYF.

The chain carries TRBV25-1 and TRBJ2-1; 9 bases are a match to TRBD1. V shed 3 bases, J shed 4 bases, and the junction held 7 bases outside the gene matches. CDR1 is MGHDK and CDR2 is SYGVNS in the germline V gene. This CDR3 contains 16 residues. The CDR3 loop reads CASSEGDRETYNEQFF. In DNA form, the CDR3 reads TGTGCCAGCAGTGAGGGGGACAGGGAGACGTACAATGAGCAGTTCTTC. Variable domain in full (rest from reference TRBV25-1 and TRBJ2-1): EADIYQTPRYLVIGTGKKITLECSQTMGHDKMYWYQQDPGMELHLIHYSYGVNSTEKGDLSSESTVSRIRTEHFPLTLESARPSHTSQYLCASSEGDRETYNEQFFGPGTRLTVL.

The table lists this clone with a few counts. This specimen includes other DNA sequences encoding the same CDR3. The chain is built from TRBV6-1 and TRBJ2-2; TRBD1 is a possible D gene (5 bases). CDR1 and CDR2 from the germline V gene are MNHNS and SASEGT. V was shortened by 1 base and J by 7 bases, with 10 bases between the two germline ends. The CDR3 is 14 residues long. CDR3 amino acids: CASSEGSGYGELFF. CDR3 nucleotides: TGTGCCAGCAGTGAAGGGTCAGGGTACGGGGAGCTGTTTTTT.

This chain joins TRBV5-1 and TRBJ2-6; D not certain. The V and J ends lost 0 bases and 0 bases respectively, with 10 bases between them. CDR1 and CDR2 (germline): SGHRS, YFSETQ. The CDR3 spans 17 residues. The CDR3 DNA follows: TGCGCCAGCAGCTTGGAAGGAAGTATCTCTGGGGCCAACGTCCTGACTTTC. Residues: CASSLEGSISGANVLTF.

This clone was detected many times. The rearrangement joins TRBV30 to TRBJ1-5, with TRBD1 identical over 9 bases. CDR1 and CDR2 (germline): GTSNPN, SVGIG (reference sequence). The CDR3 is 15 residues long. Losses at the gene ends were 5 bases for V and 7 bases for J; bases not matched to a gene: 12. CDR3 sequence reads: CAWQTGQGLQQPQHF. DNA of the CDR3: TGTGCCTGGCAGACCGGACAGGGGTTACAGCAGCCCCAGCATTTT.

The CDR3 DNA reads TGTGCCAGCTCACCGGCGGGAGGCTCCTACGAGCAGTACTTC. The encoded protein is CASSPAGGSYEQYF. The rearrangement links TRBV18 to TRBJ2-7; TRBD2 agrees at 8 bases. The CDR3 loop spans 14 amino acids. Trimming removed 3 bases from V and 0 bases from J; junction bases left unmatched: 1. The V gene's germline CDR1 is KGHSH and CDR2 LQKENI. Variable domain in full (rest from reference TRBV18 and TRBJ2-7): NAGVMQNPRHLVRRRGQEARLRCSPMKGHSHVYWYRQLPEEGLKFMVYLQKENIIDESGMPKERFSAEFPKEGPSILRIQQVVRGDSAAYFCASSPAGGSYEQYFGPGTRLTVT.

The chain is built from TRBV5-5 and TRBJ2-7; the match to TRBD1 covers 7 bases. The CDR3 contains 14 residues. Losses at the gene ends were 4 bases for V and 2 bases for J; bases not matched to a gene: 6. Germline V gene data show CDR1 as SGHKS and CDR2 as YYEKEE (reference sequence). CDR3: CASSRPGQPYEQYF. The CDR3 DNA follows: TGTGCCAGCAGCAGACCGGGACAGCCCTACGAGCAGTACTTC.

The V call is TRBV2, the J call TRBJ2-7, with no clear D. Trimming removed 2 bases from V and 9 bases from J, with 8 bases in between. The germline CDR1 and CDR2 sequences are SNHLY and FYNNEI. This CDR3 has 11 amino acids. In nucleotides, the CDR3 is TGTGCCAGCAGTGAACGGCCGGTGCAGTACTTC. It is translated as CASSERPVQYF.

This rearrangement joins TRBV5-1 to TRBJ1-4; D might be TRBD1 (5 bases). Trimming took 5 bases from V and 0 from J, leaving 17 bases between them. CDR3 length equals 17 residues. Germline V gives CDR1 SGHRS, CDR2 YFSETQ. The CDR3: CASRSADRDATNEKLFF. As DNA, the CDR3 is TGCGCCAGCAGGTCCGCCGACAGAGACGCAACTAATGAAAAACTGTTTTTT.

This chain connects TRBV7-9 to TRBJ2-1; 9 bases align to TRBD1. The length of the CDR3 is 13 residues. Germline V CDR1 and CDR2: SEHNR, FQNEAQ (reference sequence). V lost 4 bases, J lost 9 bases, and 4 bases stayed unmatched. The CDR3 DNA is TGTGCCAGCAGCTGGGACAGGGATGGTGAGCAGTTCTTC. Translated: CASSWDRDGEQFF. The full variable domain, completed using reference TRBV7-9 and TRBJ2-1, is DTGVSQNPRHKITKRGQNVTFRCDPISEHNRLYWYRQTLGQGPEFLTYFQNEAQLEKSRLLSDRFSAERPKGSFSTLEIQRTEQGDSAMYLCASSWDRDGEQFFGPGTRLTVL.

In this sample, this clone turned up many times. The rearrangement joins TRBV7-9 to TRBJ2-1; the match to TRBD2 covers 10 bases. Germline V CDR1 and CDR2: SEHNR, FQNEAQ (reference sequence). V was pared by 4 bases and J by 5 bases, with 8 bases of the junction left unmatched. The CDR3 consists of 16 residues. The CDR3 sequence: CASSSKLAGRNNEQFF. The CDR3 DNA reads as TGTGCCAGCAGCTCAAAACTAGCGGGAAGGAACAATGAGCAGTTCTTC. The variable domain in full, with the rest retrieved from reference TRBV7-9 and TRBJ2-1, is DTGVSQNPRHKITKRGQNVTFRCDPISEHNRLYWYRQTLGQGPEFLTYFQNEAQLEKSRLLSDRFSAERPKGSFSTLEIQRTEQGDSAMYLCASSSKLAGRNNEQFFGPGTRLTVL.

This clone was observed a few times. This chain connects TRBV6-5 to TRBJ1-1, with D hard to call. CDR3 length: 13 residues. Trimming stripped 11 bases from V and 1 base from J, with 14 bases between. Germline V gene lookup returns CDR1 MNHEY and CDR2 SVGAGI. The CDR3 nucleotides are TGTGCCGCTGGGGTTTGGTGGAACACTGAAGCTTTCTTT. Protein sequence: CAAGVWWNTEAFF.

V and J are TRBV27 and TRBJ2-7, with 9 bases fitting TRBD1. The junction had 10 bases not matched to a gene; V was cut back by 2 bases and J by 5 bases. This CDR3 spans 16 amino acids. Germline V gene sequence: CDR1 MNHEY, CDR2 SMNVEV (reference sequence). CDR3 residues: CASSLGLGTGFNEQYF. The CDR3 bases are TGTGCCAGCAGTTTAGGCTTGGGGACAGGGTTTAACGAGCAGTACTTC.

This sequence joins TRBV29-1 and TRBJ1-2, with D unresolved. CDR1 is SQVTM and CDR2 is ANQGSEA in the germline V gene. The length of the CDR3 is 12 residues. Trimming took off 2 bases at V and 4 bases at J, with 8 bases between the two ends. The CDR3 sequence: CSVELLAYGYTF. The CDR3 bases are TGCAGCGTTGAATTGCTCGCCTATGGCTACACCTTC.

This clone appeared a single time. The V call is TRBV4-1, the J call TRBJ2-7; 9 positions agree with TRBD2. Germline CDR1 and CDR2: MGHRA and YSYEKL. The junction had 7 bases not matched to a gene; V was cut back by 1 base and J by 0 bases. This CDR3 is 17 amino acids long. For the CDR3, the DNA is TGCGCCAGCAGCCAAGGGGCGGGGGGGATTAGCTCCTACGAGCAGTACTTC. This encodes CASSQGAGGISSYEQYF.

Concerning this clone itself: At one end the junction does not follow the germline gene, possibly because of a read error. V usage is TRBV5-4 and J usage is TRBJ2-3, with D tentatively TRBD2 (5 bases). Looked up from germline, CDR1 is SGHNT and CDR2 is YYREEE (reference sequence). The CDR3 totals 13 residues. The DNA of the CDR3 is TGCGCCAGCAGCCCGTTAGCGCTTGATACGCAGTATTTT. Translating it yields CASSPLALDTQYF.

This clone has ten or more counts. A read error may explain this, as a much larger clone is one base away. At the DNA level, this CDR3 is encoded by other sequences in the same sample as well. The chain uses TRBV28 and TRBJ1-1; D gene unclear. The CDR3 is 13 residues long. Germline CDR1 is MDHEN and CDR2 is SYDVKM. For the CDR3, the DNA is TGCGCCAGCAGCCCCCAACGGAACACTGAAGCTTTCTTT. Its translation: CASSPQRNTEAFF.

The genes are TRBV7-4 and TRBJ2-3; 10 bases map to TRBD2. Germline V gene lookup returns CDR1 SGHVT and CDR2 SQSDAQ. This CDR3 is built from 16 residues. Trimming took 5 bases from V and 3 from J; bases not matched to a gene: 8. Written as DNA, the CDR3 is TGTGCCAGCAGCCTCGGTTTAGCGGGAGGTACAGATACGCAGTATTTT. As protein: CASSLGLAGGTDTQYF.

This clone was found many times. The chain uses TRBV29-1 and TRBJ2-7; D gene uncertain. Germline loops: CDR1 SQVTM, CDR2 ANQGSEA. The V gene lost 1 base and the J gene lost 2 bases, with 6 bases spanning the gap. The CDR3 runs to 12 residues. The CDR3 reads CSVEGETYEQYF. The CDR3 DNA reads as TGCAGCGTTGAAGGCGAAACCTACGAGCAGTACTTC.

The chain links TRBV20-1 to TRBJ1-1; no clear D. The germline V gene encodes CDR1 DFQATT and CDR2 SNEGSKA (reference sequence). The CDR3 covers 10 residues. V shed 0 bases and J shed 10 bases, with 6 bases lying between them. Here the CDR3 reads CSAREGGAFF. The CDR3 nucleotides are TGCAGTGCTAGAGAGGGAGGAGCTTTCTTT.